Shown below are 21 T cell receptor beta chains from a single sample sequenced in a study of radiation and T cells in renal cell carcinoma (dated by TCRdb to the early 2020s). The intended sense of this specimen's time point label: blood 2 weeks post-SBRT. Explained via the paper, the treatment or condition label denotes: 15 Gy SBRT to primary tumor, nephrectomy 4 weeks later. The method was the immunoSEQ multiplex PCR assay. TCRdb retrieved this table from immuneACCESS and kept in-frame rearrangements only. Not all clones are present; in checked studies, unresolved V genes account for under half, and no reason is known for the remainder. This sample gives 70,000 or so clones in total; 82% of them show up just once. The leading ten clones occupy 5.8% of the sample. The specimen was blood, collected from a patient whose treatment included radiotherapy and nephrectomy. These receptors all stem from a man in his 60s with renal cell carcinoma.

V usage is TRBV10-3 and J usage is TRBJ2-3, with D tentatively TRBD1 (6 bases). V lost 10 bases, J lost 7 bases, and 15 bases lay in between. The CDR3 is 12 residues long. Germline V CDR1 and CDR2: ENHRY, SYGVKD. CDR3 residues: CATVEGENTQYF. The CDR3 coding sequence is TGTGCCACGGTAGAGGGGGAAAATACGCAGTATTTT.

This chain joins TRBV11-2 and TRBJ2-1; the match to TRBD1 covers 9 bases. Germline V lookup: CDR1 SGHAT, CDR2 FQNNGV. The CDR3 is 17 amino acids. V lost 4 bases and J lost 8; bases outside the gene matches: 15. The CDR3 region has the DNA TGTGCCAGCAGCTCGGGACAGGGACCATCGATCCCTGATGAGCAGTTCTTC. Protein sequence: CASSSGQGPSIPDEQFF. Drawing the rest from reference TRBV11-2 and TRBJ2-1, the complete variable domain is EAGVAQSPRYKIIEKRQSVAFWCNPISGHATLYWYQQILGQGPKLLIQFQNNGVVDDSQLPKDRFSAERLKGVDSTLKIQPAKLEDSAVYLCASSSGQGPSIPDEQFFGPGTRLTVL.

CDR3 DNA: TGTGCCAGCCTCCGGGACACGGACCTCCACGAGCAGTACTTC. Protein sequence: CASLRDTDLHEQYF. This chain uses TRBV2 with TRBJ2-7, with D possibly matching TRBD1 (6 bases). This CDR3 region has 14 residues. Trimming took 8 bases from V and 5 from J, leaving 19 bases between them. The V gene's germline CDR1 is SNHLY and CDR2 FYNNEI.

The J gene is TRBJ1-4, the V gene TRBV5-1; a weak D match, TRBD1 (6 bases). The CDR3 runs 14 residues. Germline V gene data show CDR1 as SGHRS and CDR2 as YFSETQ. Between the trimmed V and J ends, which lost 5 bases and 4 bases, there was a span of 12 bases. CDR3 region: CASSGGQVNEKLFF. The CDR3 DNA reads as TGCGCCAGCAGTGGGGGGCAGGTTAATGAAAAACTGTTTTTT.

CDR3 in amino acids: CASSYLRGRGATDTQYF. As DNA, the CDR3 is TGTGCCAGCAGCTATCTAAGGGGCAGGGGGGCCACAGATACGCAGTATTTT. This chain uses TRBV27 with TRBJ2-3, with D perhaps TRBD1 (7 bases). The CDR3 totals 17 residues. V gave up 6 bases and J gave up 2 bases, with 21 bases separating them. Germline loops: CDR1 MNHEY, CDR2 SMNVEV (reference sequence).

The chain uses TRBV18 and TRBJ2-1; D is perhaps TRBD2 (6 bases). CDR3 length equals 14 residues. Germline CDR1 reads KGHSH; CDR2 reads LQKENI. Trimming shortened V by 3 bases and J by 5 bases, and 11 bases separated the two germline ends. The CDR3 spells CASSPQDYNNEQFF. In DNA, the CDR3 is TGTGCCAGCTCACCTCAGGACTACAACAATGAGCAGTTCTTC.

The chain is built from TRBV10-3 and TRBJ2-3, with 7 bases that match TRBD2. V shed 0 bases and J 2 bases; nucleotides not matched to a gene: 5. The CDR3 sequence is 16 residues long. Germline values: CDR1 ENHRY, CDR2 SYGVKD. The CDR3 loop reads CAISESTGGSTDTQYF. The CDR3 coding sequence is TGTGCCATCAGTGAGTCGACGGGAGGCTCCACAGATACGCAGTATTTT.

This clone was recorded a few times. The chain combines TRBV7-9 with TRBJ2-2; D gene ambiguous. Germline V gene data show CDR1 as SEHNR and CDR2 as FQNEAQ (reference sequence). Trimming cost V 10 bases and J 7 bases, with 19 bases left between them. The CDR3 extends over 14 amino acids. CDR3 sequence: CAIPRRSRSGELFF. The DNA for the CDR3 is TGTGCCATCCCCCGCCGGTCGCGGAGCGGGGAGCTGTTTTTT.

The genes are TRBV15 and TRBJ2-1; D ambiguous. V lost 0 bases to trimming and J lost 3 bases, with 3 bases between them. The CDR3 has 13 residues. The germline V gene encodes CDR1 LNHNV and CDR2 YYDKDF (reference sequence). The CDR3 sequence: CATSRDHYNEQFF. CDR3 DNA: TGTGCCACCAGCAGAGACCACTACAATGAGCAGTTCTTC.

V is TRBV2 and J is TRBJ2-5; 8 bases align to TRBD2. Germline assignment: CDR1 SNHLY and CDR2 FYNNEI. The ends lost 2 bases at V and 4 bases at J; junction bases unmatched: 9. The CDR3 is made up of 16 amino acids. This CDR3 reads CASSEPIAGIGETQYF. CDR3 sequence (DNA): TGTGCCAGCAGTGAACCCATAGCGGGAATTGGAGAGACCCAGTACTTC.

The V and J genes are TRBV19 and TRBJ2-5, with D perhaps TRBD1 (6 bases). This CDR3 has 14 amino acids. Germline lookup yields CDR1 LNHDA and CDR2 SQIVND (reference sequence). Between the trimmed V and J ends, which lost 4 bases and 4 bases, there was a span of 13 bases. CDR3 coding DNA: TGTGCCAGTAGTACAGGGACACGGGGAGAGACCCAGTACTTC. It codes for CASSTGTRGETQYF.

CDR3 residues: CASGKLGTSAQETQYF. CDR3 nucleotides: TGTGCCAGCGGGAAACTCGGGACTAGCGCGCAAGAGACCCAGTACTTC. This chain joins TRBV4-2 and TRBJ2-5; 10 nucleotides line up with TRBD2. This CDR3 contains 16 residues. The germline V gene has CDR1 LGHNA and CDR2 YNFKEQ. V was clipped by 8 bases and J by 2 bases; unmatched bases: 11.

This sequence joins TRBV6-1 and TRBJ1-2, with a possible D match to TRBD1 (5 bases). The CDR3 extends over 14 amino acids. Trimming removed 0 bases at V and 5 bases at J, with 10 bases between. CDR1 is MNHNS, CDR2 SASEGT, per germline. CDR3 in amino acids: CASSEAKGQYGYTF. The CDR3 DNA sequence: TGTGCCAGCAGTGAAGCCAAGGGGCAATATGGCTACACCTTC.

The chain links TRBV27 to TRBJ1-5, with a weak D call TRBD1 (6 bases). This CDR3 is 15 amino acids long. Germline V lookup: CDR1 MNHEY, CDR2 SMNVEV (reference sequence). V lost 1 base and J lost 1, with 8 bases in between. In nucleotides, the CDR3 is TGTGCCAGCAGTTTATTGGGGGCGAGCAATCAGCCCCAGCATTTT. This gives the protein CASSLLGASNQPQHF.

This chain joins TRBV5-4 and TRBJ2-1; 7 nucleotides agree with TRBD1. Germline V gene lookup returns CDR1 SGHNT and CDR2 YYREEE (reference sequence). The CDR3 extends over 14 amino acids. V gave up 0 bases and J gave up 10 bases; unmatched junction bases: 7. The CDR3 protein is CASSLDRGSGEQFF. The CDR3 DNA is TGTGCCAGCAGCTTGGACAGGGGATCTGGGGAGCAGTTCTTC.

This clone was seen a single time. Written as DNA, the CDR3 is TGTGCCAGCAGTTACCTCTCTGGTAGGGGACCTAATGAGCAGTTCTTC. Translated, it gives CASSYLSGRGPNEQFF. The genes are TRBV6-5 and TRBJ2-1, with D perhaps TRBD1 or TRBD2 (5 bases each). Per germline, CDR1 MNHEY and CDR2 SVGAGI. V was trimmed by 2 bases and J by 7 bases, leaving 18 bases between them. The CDR3 consists of 16 residues.

The chain joins TRBV28 to TRBJ2-7; D unresolved. With 6 bases removed from V and 3 bases from J, the gap between germline ends came to 18 bases. This CDR3 contains 15 residues. Looked up from germline, CDR1 is MDHEN and CDR2 is SYDVKM. Here the CDR3 DNA reads TGTGCCAGCAGCTTCGAAAGTGGAGCAGGCTACGAGCAGTACTTC. It codes for CASSFESGAGYEQYF. The full variable domain, rest sourced from reference TRBV28 and TRBJ2-7, is DVKVTQSSRYLVKRTGEKVFLECVQDMDHENMFWYRQDPGLGLRLIYFSYDVKMKEKGDIPEGYSVSREKKERFSLILESASTNQTSMYLCASSFESGAGYEQYFGPGTRLTVT.

The chain couples TRBV2 to TRBJ2-2; 12 bases align to TRBD2. There are 15 residues in the CDR3. Germline V gene lookup returns CDR1 SNHLY and CDR2 FYNNEI. The trim removed 6 bases at V and 5 bases at J, leaving 4 bases unmatched. The CDR3 DNA follows: TGTGCCAGCAGAGTCGGGACTAGCGGGACCGGGGAGCTGTTTTTT. This codes for CASRVGTSGTGELFF.

The chain uses TRBV30 and TRBJ1-6; 7 nucleotides line up with TRBD1. Germline trimming cut 1 base from V and 7 bases from J; bases unmatched to any gene: 4. Germline loops: CDR1 GTSNPN, CDR2 SVGIG (reference sequence). The length of the CDR3 is 14 residues. CDR3 in DNA: TGTGCCTGGAGTGGAGGGGGCTTGAATTCACCCCTCCACTTT. This translates into CAWSGGGLNSPLHF.

The J gene is TRBJ2-1, the V gene TRBV4-1, with no clear D. Germline V gene lookup returns CDR1 MGHRA and CDR2 YSYEKL. This CDR3 has 15 amino acids. The germline V and J ends were trimmed by 4 bases and 2 bases, with 12 bases remaining between them. The chain's CDR3 is CASSRESLTYNEQFF. The CDR3 DNA reads TGCGCCAGCAGCCGAGAGAGTCTCACCTACAATGAGCAGTTCTTC.

The DNA for the CDR3 is TGTGCCACCAGCAGAGAGTCTAGCCTCTTTGGAGATACGCAGTATTTT. It yields the protein CATSRESSLFGDTQYF. J is TRBJ2-3 and V is TRBV15; D is possibly TRBD2 (5 bases). Germline CDR1 and CDR2: LNHNV and YYDKDF (reference sequence). This CDR3 contains 16 residues. V lost 0 bases, J lost 5 bases, and 15 bases lay in between.